This T cell receptor (beta chain) was sequenced in a study of CD8 T cells in Susac syndrome. The V end was cut by 0 bases, the J end by 8 bases, with 16 bases between. The CDR3 spans 14 residues. CDR1 and CDR2 from the germline V gene are SQVTM and ANQGSEA. Reverse transcription of roughly 0.5 to 1 ug RNA was carried out with random hexamers. By means of immunoSEQ multiplex PCR, TCR beta CDR3 spanning 54 Vbeta and 13 Jbeta underwent amplification. TCRdb reanalysed the immunoSEQ multiplex PCR reads using MiXCR and keeps one entry per CDR3 protein. The table includes roughly 130,000 distinct CDR3 sequences, about 95% detected once. From blood CD8+ and CD4+ T cells, the TCR beta chain was sequenced. The multiple sclerosis control group consisted of treatment-naive patients whose relapsing-remitting disease, which was either stable or active, fulfilled revised McDonald criteria. Negative isolation was applied to CD8+ and CD4+ T cells, and FACS enrichment was applied to TEMRA cells.

This TCR was sampled from a human donor with multiple sclerosis. This sequence joins TRBV29-1 and TRBJ1-2; D ambiguous. The sequenced sample was CD4+ T cells from PBMCs. The CDR3 region has the DNA TGCAGCGTTGAAGATCGACGAGTGGCAGGAGGCTACACCTTC. It specifies CSVEDRRVAGGYTF.